These 10 T cell receptor beta chains were all obtained from the same sample, sequenced in a study of blood T cell repertoires in COVID-19. TCRdb's copy holds only in-frame clones and misses some; the assay was immunoSEQ multiplex PCR. The profile shows 310,000 or so clones, just over 85% of them singletons. Sequencing was done on a sample of PBMCs or T cells enriched from blood (not recorded which). These receptors originate from a woman younger than 35 who had recovered from COVID-19.

This rearrangement joins TRBV27 to TRBJ1-2, with TRBD1 matching 7 bases. The J segment lost 4 bases and the V segment lost 2 bases, leaving 4 bases of the junction unmatched. CDR3 length equals 14 residues. CDR1 and CDR2 (germline): MNHEY, SMNVEV (reference sequence). CDR3 region: CASSLAWDSYGYTF. CDR3 in DNA: TGTGCCAGCAGTTTAGCATGGGACAGCTATGGCTACACCTTC.

V is TRBV29-1 and J is TRBJ1-1; D uncertain. V lost 7 bases and J lost 7, with 13 bases in between. The germline gives CDR1 SQVTM, CDR2 ANQGSEA. The CDR3 runs to 11 residues. As DNA, the CDR3 is TGCAGCGCAAAATTGGGCGATGAAGCTTTCTTT. Translated: CSAKLGDEAFF.

The rearrangement links TRBV7-8 to TRBJ1-1; 9 nucleotides match TRBD1. Germline CDR1 reads SGHVS; CDR2 reads FQNEAQ. This CDR3 spans 17 amino acids. The V and J ends lost 5 bases and 4 bases, in that order; junction bases with no gene match: 14. Here the CDR3 DNA reads TGTGCCAGCAGCCGGGACAGGACAGGGGATGGCGGCACTGAAGCTTTCTTT. Its translation: CASSRDRTGDGGTEAFF.

The chain is built from TRBV3-1 (or the pseudogene TRBV3-2) and TRBJ2-5; D is perhaps TRBD1 (6 bases). The V and J ends lost 5 bases and 4 bases respectively, with 8 bases between them. The CDR3 is 12 amino acids. The germline V gene encodes CDR1 LGHDT and CDR2 YNNKEL (reference sequence). DNA for the CDR3: TGTGCCAGCAGCTTGGGGGCAGAGACCCAGTACTTC. Protein product: CASSLGAETQYF.

This chain uses TRBV2 with TRBJ2-7; D gene unclear. Germline-derived CDR1 and CDR2 are SNHLY and FYNNEI. CDR3 size: 13 residues. V lost 4 bases and J 1 base, leaving 8 bases between the germline ends. The CDR3 nucleotides read TGTGCCAGCAGTGGCGGTATGTCCTACGAGCAGTACTTC. The encoded protein is CASSGGMSYEQYF.

The chain employs TRBV6-5 and TRBJ2-7; 7 bases map to TRBD1. The V gene's germline CDR1 is MNHEY and CDR2 SVGAGI. Losses at the gene ends were 10 bases for V and 2 bases for J; bases not matched to a gene: 5. The CDR3 length is 12 residues. For the CDR3, the DNA is TGTGCCATAGGACAGGACCCCTACGAGCAGTACTTC. Residues: CAIGQDPYEQYF.

The CDR3 sequence is CASKVAGNNQPQHF. The CDR3 DNA is TGTGCCAGCAAGGTGGCAGGGAACAATCAGCCCCAGCATTTT. The gene calls are TRBV6-5 and TRBJ1-5, with D perhaps matching TRBD1 (5 bases). The CDR3 length is 14 residues. Between the trimmed V and J ends, which lost 7 bases and 3 bases, there was a span of 13 bases. Germline V gives CDR1 MNHEY, CDR2 SVGAGI.

The genes are TRBV5-1 and TRBJ2-7; 7 nucleotides align to TRBD1. CDR3 length: 14 amino acids. CDR1 and CDR2 (germline): SGHRS, YFSETQ. V lost 0 bases to trimming and J lost 3 bases; unmatched junction nucleotides: 3. For the CDR3, the DNA is TGCGCCAGCAGCTTGGGACAGGGATTCTACGAGCAGTACTTC. It codes for CASSLGQGFYEQYF.

This chain connects TRBV18 to TRBJ1-2, with no clear D. V was shortened by 2 bases and J by 2 bases, with 12 bases between the two germline ends. This CDR3 region has 15 residues. From germline, CDR1 is KGHSH and CDR2 LQKENI. The CDR3 DNA sequence: TGTGCCAGCTCACCAAGGGAGGGATCGAACTATGGCTACACCTTC. It translates to CASSPREGSNYGYTF.

There are a few counts of this clone. The CDR3 loop is CAISERGRSANYGYTF. DNA of the CDR3: TGTGCCATCAGTGAGCGGGGTAGATCAGCTAACTATGGCTACACCTTC. The chain combines TRBV10-3 with TRBJ1-2; D is ambiguous. Trimming took 2 bases from V and 0 from J, leaving 13 bases between them. The germline CDR1 and CDR2 sequences are ENHRY and SYGVKD. This CDR3 is built from 16 residues.